This T cell receptor beta chain stems from a study of CD8+ T cells in alopecia areata. General study points: Lesional scalp, especially alopecia totalis/universalis, showed higher clonality than normal scalp. It was observed that many expanded lesional clones persisted in scalp and blood during tofacitinib.

For this clone: Its antigen remains unidentified.

As to treatment: oral pan-JAK inhibitor, 5-10 mg twice daily. Lesional scalp punch biopsies and peripheral blood were collected from alopecia areata patients. Extracted RNA was reverse transcribed, and the resulting cDNA served as sequencing template. Generated by immunoSEQ multiplex PCR, the TCRdb table keeps only in-frame clones and is missing some. This sample has around 200,000 clones, with about 48% found just once. The clonotype originates from a human donor with alopecia areata. The sequenced sample was CD8+ T cells sorted from blood, obtained at week 24, from a patient treated with tofacitinib.

The CDR3 is CSVGLAGGSSYNEQFF. In DNA form, the CDR3 reads TGCAGCGTTGGACTAGCGGGGGGGAGCTCCTACAATGAGCAGTTCTTC. The rearrangement links TRBV29-1 to TRBJ2-1; 14 bases fit TRBD2. V gave up 4 bases and J gave up 0 bases; unmatched junction bases: 2. The CDR3 spans 16 residues. Germline lookup yields CDR1 SQVTM and CDR2 ANQGSEA.